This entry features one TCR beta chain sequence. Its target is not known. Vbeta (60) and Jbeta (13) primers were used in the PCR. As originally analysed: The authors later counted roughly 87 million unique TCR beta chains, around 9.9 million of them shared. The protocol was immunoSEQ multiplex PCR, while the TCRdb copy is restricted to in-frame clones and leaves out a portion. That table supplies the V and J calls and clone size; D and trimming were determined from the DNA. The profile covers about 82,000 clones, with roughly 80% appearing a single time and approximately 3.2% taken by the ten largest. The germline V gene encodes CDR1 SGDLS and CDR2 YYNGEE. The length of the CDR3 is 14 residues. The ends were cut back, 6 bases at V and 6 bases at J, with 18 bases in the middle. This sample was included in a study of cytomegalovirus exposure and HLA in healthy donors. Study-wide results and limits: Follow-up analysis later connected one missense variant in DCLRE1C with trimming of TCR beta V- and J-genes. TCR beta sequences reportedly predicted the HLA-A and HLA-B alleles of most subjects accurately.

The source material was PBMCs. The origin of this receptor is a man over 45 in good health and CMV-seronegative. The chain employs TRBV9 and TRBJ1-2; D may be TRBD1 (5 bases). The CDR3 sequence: CASTLEAGVDGYTF. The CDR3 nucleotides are TGTGCCAGCACCCTAGAGGCGGGGGTCGATGGCTACACCTTC.